This is a list of T cell receptor beta chains from one sample in a study of shared clonotypes between healthy human individuals. Clones were sequenced by immunoSEQ multiplex PCR, and TCRdb holds only the in-frame ones, with some missing. Of about 2,200,000 clones listed, roughly 91% were seen once; the top ten hold roughly 1.8%. The source material was naive CD8+ T cells from PBMCs. The receptors come from a man in his late teens or twenties in good health. Some clones in this sample may be carry-over from other donors' samples. Both conserved end residues are part of each CDR3. The D gene is left open where the match is weak. Expanded clones get a size class; other rows say once, few or many, or leave the size out.

D gene,V gene,clone size,J gene,CDR3 protein,CDR3 DNA
NA,TRBV27,NA,TRBJ2-3,CASSTMSADTQYF,TGTGCCAGCAGTACGATGAGCGCAGATACGCAGTATTTT
TRBD1,TRBV7-9,NA,TRBJ2-1,CASRQGASEQFF,TGTGCCAGCAGACAGGGGGCATCCGAGCAGTTCTTC
TRBD2,TRBV28,NA,TRBJ2-1,CASSSTSGRVYEQFF,TGTGCCAGCAGTTCCACCAGCGGGAGGGTATATGAGCAGTTCTTC
TRBD1,TRBV5-1,NA,TRBJ2-7,CASTPGWDRVFSEQYF,TGCGCCAGCACCCCGGGTTGGGACAGGGTTTTCTCCGAGCAGTACTTC
TRBD1,TRBV5-4,NA,TRBJ2-5,CASSLGPAGQGEETQYF,TGTGCCAGCAGCTTGGGGCCAGCAGGACAGGGGGAGGAGACCCAGTACTTC
NA,TRBV5-6,NA,TRBJ1-2,CASHGGQFGYGYTF,TGTGCCAGCCACGGCGGACAGTTTGGCTATGGCTACACCTTC
NA,TRBV11-3,NA,TRBJ2-2,CASRTFRDTYTGELFF,TGTGCCAGCAGAACCTTCCGGGACACGTACACCGGGGAGCTGTTTTTT
NA,TRBV11-2,NA,TRBJ1-1,CASSPRRRDTEAFF,TGTGCCAGCAGCCCGAGGCGGAGGGACACTGAAGCTTTCTTT
NA,TRBV18,NA,TRBJ1-4,CASSPGQKLNEKLFF,TGTGCCAGCTCACCAGGACAGAAGTTAAATGAAAAACTGTTTTTT
TRBD2,TRBV27,NA,TRBJ2-2,CASSTLAGDLTGELFF,TGTGCCAGCAGTACACTAGCGGGAGATTTGACCGGGGAGCTGTTTTTT
NA,TRBV27,NA,TRBJ2-7,CASSLAGPFHEQYF,TGTGCCAGCAGTTTAGCGGGCCCTTTCCACGAGCAGTACTTC
NA,TRBV27,NA,TRBJ1-1,CASSLSPGTEAFF,TGTGCCAGCAGTTTGTCCCCGGGGACTGAAGCTTTCTTT
NA,TRBV19,NA,TRBJ2-1,CASSMVDGLPHEQFF,TGTGCCAGTAGTATGGTCGACGGACTGCCCCATGAGCAGTTCTTC
NA,TRBV19,NA,TRBJ1-1,CASRVGAANPRSSTNTEAFF,TGTGCCAGTAGAGTTGGAGCGGCCAACCCGCGTTCCTCGACGAACACTGAAGCTTTCTTT
NA,TRBV7-2,NA,TRBJ2-7,CASSNAGADSYEQYF,TGTGCCAGCAGCAATGCCGGGGCCGACTCCTACGAGCAGTACTTC
NA,TRBV11-2,NA,TRBJ2-2,CASSYTGFNTGELFF,TGTGCCAGCAGCTACACAGGGTTCAACACCGGGGAGCTGTTTTTT
NA,TRBV11-2,NA,TRBJ2-7,CASSLGPKVLGAYEQYF,TGTGCCAGCAGCTTAGGCCCTAAGGTCCTAGGGGCCTACGAGCAGTACTTC
TRBD1,TRBV10-2,NA,TRBJ2-3,CASSESNRGADTQYF,TGCGCCAGCAGTGAGTCCAACAGGGGGGCAGATACGCAGTATTTT
TRBD2,TRBV28,NA,TRBJ2-1,CASRAGGVVSYNEQFF,TGTGCCAGCAGGGCCGGGGGGGTTGTTTCCTACAATGAGCAGTTCTTC
NA,TRBV5-1,NA,TRBJ2-7,CASSLVGQGSDEQYF,TGCGCCAGCAGCTTGGTAGGTCAGGGGAGCGACGAGCAGTACTTC
TRBD2,TRBV11-2,NA,TRBJ2-7,CASSLTGLAGDEQYF,TGTGCCAGCAGCTTAACGGGACTAGCGGGAGACGAGCAGTACTTC
NA,TRBV29-1,NA,TRBJ2-7,CSVELEDGPHEQYF,TGCAGCGTTGAACTGGAGGACGGTCCCCACGAGCAGTACTTC
NA,TRBV28,NA,TRBJ2-3,CATRDQSTDTQYF,TGTGCCACCCGAGACCAAAGCACAGATACGCAGTATTTT
TRBD1,TRBV7-6,NA,TRBJ2-7,CASSPEGTVTYEQYF,TGTGCCAGCTCACCCGAGGGGACAGTAACCTACGAGCAGTACTTC
NA,TRBV27,NA,TRBJ1-1,CASSSWGTEAFF,TGTGCCAGCAGCTCGTGGGGCACTGAAGCTTTCTTT
NA,TRBV28,NA,TRBJ1-5,CASSLYGRGQPQHF,TGTGCCAGCAGTTTATATGGTAGGGGACAGCCCCAGCATTTT
TRBD2,TRBV11-2,NA,TRBJ2-1,CASSSTSGRAGNEQFF,TGTGCCAGCAGCTCAACTAGCGGGAGGGCCGGCAATGAGCAGTTCTTC
NA,TRBV6-4,NA,TRBJ2-7,CASSEEAGASYEQYF,TGTGCCAGCAGTGAGGAAGCAGGGGCTTCCTACGAGCAGTACTTC
NA,TRBV7-9,once,TRBJ2-1,CASPTESTYNEQFF,TGTGCCTCCCCCACGGAGTCGACCTACAATGAGCAGTTCTTC
NA,TRBV2,few,TRBJ1-1,CASSVVGNTEAFF,TGTGCCAGCAGTGTGGTAGGGAACACTGAAGCTTTCTTT
NA,TRBV7-9,NA,TRBJ2-2,CASSYRDTGELFF,TGTGCCAGCAGTTACAGAGACACCGGGGAGCTGTTTTTT
NA,TRBV4-1,NA,TRBJ2-2,CASSASGANTGELFF,TGCGCCAGCAGCGCCTCGGGGGCTAACACCGGGGAGCTGTTTTTT
NA,TRBV11-2,NA,TRBJ2-2,CASSYISPGAPGELFF,TGTGCCAGCAGCTACATTAGCCCTGGGGCCCCCGGGGAGCTGTTTTTT
NA,TRBV29-1,NA,TRBJ2-2,CSVEGGTGELFF,TGCAGCGTTGAAGGGGGAACCGGGGAGCTGTTTTTT
NA,TRBV28,once,TRBJ2-7,CASSLFDRGGYEQYF,TGTGCCAGCAGTTTATTTGACAGGGGAGGGTACGAGCAGTACTTC
NA,TRBV4-1,NA,TRBJ1-4,CASSERIGGPNEKLFF,TGCGCCAGCAGCGAAAGGATCGGGGGCCCTAATGAAAAACTGTTTTTT
NA,TRBV7-3,once,TRBJ2-1,CASSPGNEQFF,TGTGCCAGCAGCCCCGGAAATGAGCAGTTCTTC
NA,TRBV27,NA,TRBJ2-1,CASSLWPGPRYEQFF,TGTGCCAGCAGTTTATGGCCCGGGCCGCGGTATGAGCAGTTCTTC
NA,TRBV28,NA,TRBJ1-4,CASSLSTTNEKLFF,TGTGCCAGCAGTTTATCTACAACTAATGAAAAACTGTTTTTT
NA,TRBV5-1,NA,TRBJ2-7,CASSSKGVTSYEQYF,TGCGCCAGCAGCTCCAAGGGGGTTACCTCCTACGAGCAGTACTTC
NA,TRBV28,NA,TRBJ2-7,CASSLDSANTPYEQYF,TGTGCCAGCAGCTTAGACAGTGCCAATACCCCCTACGAGCAGTACTTC
NA,TRBV7-6,NA,TRBJ2-1,CASSFRVGNEQFF,TGTGCCAGCAGCTTCAGGGTTGGCAATGAGCAGTTCTTC
TRBD1,TRBV27,NA,TRBJ1-2,CASSLDRGQGYTF,TGTGCCAGCAGTCTTGACAGGGGGCAAGGCTACACCTTC
NA,TRBV7-2,NA,TRBJ2-7,CASSLEVGADEQYF,TGTGCCAGCAGCTTAGAGGTCGGAGCAGACGAGCAGTACTTC
TRBD1,TRBV7-3,NA,TRBJ2-7,CASSFGPGQNYEQYF,TGTGCCAGCAGCTTCGGCCCGGGACAGAACTACGAGCAGTACTTC
NA,TRBV19,NA,TRBJ2-2,CASSLVAETGELFF,TGTGCCAGTAGTCTGGTAGCAGAAACCGGGGAGCTGTTTTTT
NA,TRBV7-8,NA,TRBJ2-5,CASSSRIQPTIQETQYF,TGTGCCAGCAGCTCCCGTATTCAACCGACGATCCAAGAGACCCAGTACTTC
TRBD1,TRBV2,NA,TRBJ1-5,CASSGDRLRQPQHF,TGTGCCAGCAGTGGGGACAGGTTGAGGCAGCCCCAGCATTTT
NA,TRBV9,NA,TRBJ2-5,CASSAPSGETQYF,TGTGCCAGCAGCGCCCCCAGTGGAGAGACCCAGTACTTC
NA,TRBV28,NA,TRBJ1-2,CASSLPGASNYGYTF,TGTGCCAGCAGTCTACCAGGGGCATCGAACTATGGCTACACCTTC
NA,TRBV30,NA,TRBJ2-7,CACHLGFEQYF,TGTGCCTGCCACCTAGGTTTCGAGCAGTACTTC
NA,TRBV7-9,once,TRBJ1-2,CASSPDSKKRYGYTF,TGTGCCAGCAGCCCGGACAGCAAGAAACGCTATGGCTACACCTTC
NA,TRBV28,NA,TRBJ2-7,CASSLSPGNSYEQYF,TGTGCCAGCAGTTTATCCCCCGGGAACTCCTACGAGCAGTACTTC
NA,TRBV27,NA,TRBJ1-1,CASSLGGGTNTEAFF,TGTGCCAGCAGTTTAGGGGGGGGAACGAACACTGAAGCTTTCTTT
TRBD2,TRBV6-1,NA,TRBJ2-7,CASSELAGGPYEQYF,TGTGCCAGCAGTGAGTTAGCGGGAGGGCCCTACGAGCAGTACTTC